The text below deals with one TCR beta chain. Its antigen remains unidentified. There are 17 residues in the CDR3. The junction had 10 bases not matched to a gene; V was cut back by 1 base and J by 4 bases. Germline lookup yields CDR1 SGHTA and CDR2 FQGNSA. Method: immunoSEQ multiplex PCR; TCRdb's copy keeps in-frame clones and lacks some. The table lists some 180,000 clones, 90% to 95% of them singletons. These data are taken from a study of T cell responses to AZD1222 COVID-19 vaccine. Study-level results: The study identified only a handful of AZD1222 recipients as seropositive at baseline. The study reported that nearly half of spike-specific TCRs target unmutated variant regions. Repertoire sampling occurred only after the peak T cell response. White British ancestry dominated among donors, who included more females, and clonal diversity was possibly underestimated.

This TCR came from an adult who received the AZD1222 COVID-19 vaccine. The sample in question was peripheral blood, obtained 28 days after the second AZD1222 dose. The chain combines TRBV7-2 with TRBJ2-3; 8 bases are shared with TRBD2. The CDR3 DNA sequence: TGTGCCAGCAGCTTAGTTGCGCTAGCGGGCCGACCAGATACGCAGTATTTT. Protein: CASSLVALAGRPDTQYF.